This is a list of T cell receptor beta chains from one sample in a study of T cells in Graves' hyperthyroidism and ophthalmopathy. Via MiXCR, TCRdb re-called the multiplex PCR reads, giving one row per CDR3 protein. This table holds some 300,000 distinct CDR3 sequences, approximately 19% found once. The sample taken for sequencing was blood. All receptors come from a man aged 45-65 years with Graves' ophthalmopathy. CDR3s include the opening cysteine and the closing phenylalanine or tryptophan. D genes are given only for firm matches. For some rows the clone size is stated as once, few or many, or as a class when expanded; others skip it.

cdr3_nt	cdr3_aa	clone_size	cdr3_length	j_call	v_call	d_call
TGTGCCAGCAGCAAGACTAGCGGGACGGGGGAGCAGTACTTC	CASSKTSGTGEQYF	many	14	TRBJ2-7	TRBV7-2	TRBD2
TGTGCCAGCAGTGAAAGGGCCGGGCTCGGCGGGGAGCTGTTTTTT	CASSERAGLGGELFF	.	15	TRBJ2-2	TRBV6-1	.
TGCGCCAGCAGCTTTGGGGGGGGCTCTGGAAACACCATATATTTT	CASSFGGGSGNTIYF	many	15	TRBJ1-3	TRBV5-1	.
TGTGCCACCAGCAGAGACGTAGGACAGGCCGGGACCCAGTACTTC	CATSRDVGQAGTQYF	.	15	TRBJ2-5	TRBV15	TRBD1
TGTGCCAGCAGCCAGACCAGGGGACCCGGGGAGCTGTTTTTT	CASSQTRGPGELFF	.	14	TRBJ2-2	TRBV3-1	.
TGTGCCAGCAGCTTCGGACAGGGCTATAATTCACCCCTCCACTTT	CASSFGQGYNSPLHF	.	15	TRBJ1-6	TRBV7-9	TRBD1
TGCAGTGCTAGGACTAGCGGGAGTCATGAGCAGTTCTTC	CSARTSGSHEQFF	.	13	TRBJ2-1	TRBV20-1	TRBD2
TGTGCCAGCAGCCTCTACGGGCTGGATAGCGGGCCAAGCTCCTACGAGCAGTACTTC	CASSLYGLDSGPSSYEQYF	.	19	TRBJ2-7	TRBV4-2	TRBD2
TGTGCCTGGAGTTCCTGGGGGGGGGGAAACAATGAGCAGTTCTTC	CAWSSWGGGNNEQFF	few	15	TRBJ2-1	TRBV30	TRBD2
TGTGCCAGCTCACCACCCGGGACAAATTCCTACGAGCAGTACTTC	CASSPPGTNSYEQYF	.	15	TRBJ2-7	TRBV18	.
TGTGCCAGTTTCCCTTCGCGGGGGGTCACCGGGGAGCTGTTTTTT	CASFPSRGVTGELFF	few	15	TRBJ2-2	TRBV19	TRBD2
TGTGCCAGCAGTTCTACTAGGATCCTCGATGAGCAGTTCTTC	CASSSTRILDEQFF	few	14	TRBJ2-1	TRBV28	.
TGTGCCAGCAGTGACCAAGCTAGCGGATCCTACAATGAGCAGTTCTTC	CASSDQASGSYNEQFF	.	16	TRBJ2-1	TRBV6-2/TRBV6-3	TRBD2
TGTGCCAGCAGTGCAGGGGTGGGGACTGAAGCTTTCTTT	CASSAGVGTEAFF	few	13	TRBJ1-1	TRBV14	.
TGTGCCAGCAATCCCAGGGGGCTGGGGAACATTCAGTACTTC	CASNPRGLGNIQYF	.	14	TRBJ2-4	TRBV6-1	TRBD1
TGTGCCAGCAGTTTATCCATCATCTCCGAGGGGACAGTCCCCCAAGAGACCCAGTACTTC	CASSLSIISEGTVPQETQYF	many	20	TRBJ2-5	TRBV28	TRBD1
TGTGCCAGCAGCCAAATCAGTCAGGGGGCGAACACCGGGGAGCTGTTTTTT	CASSQISQGANTGELFF	.	17	TRBJ2-2	TRBV3-1	TRBD1
TGCGCCAGCAGCTGGGGGGGACTAGGCCCCCAAGAGACCCAGTACTTC	CASSWGGLGPQETQYF	.	16	TRBJ2-5	TRBV5-1	TRBD2
TGTGCCAGCTCACCAGCTAGCGGGCTTGCCCCTGAGCAGTTCTTC	CASSPASGLAPEQFF	.	15	TRBJ2-1	TRBV18	TRBD2
TGTGCCAGCAGTTACGTCGGGCTGAACACTGAAGCTTTCTTT	CASSYVGLNTEAFF	many	14	TRBJ1-1	TRBV6-5	.
TGTGCCAGCAGTTTGGGAGGCGCGGGTACGCAGTATTTT	CASSLGGAGTQYF	.	13	TRBJ2-3	TRBV28	.
TGTGCCAGCAGGCGTAACACCGACAGACCGGCGAACACTGAAGCTTTCTTT	CASRRNTDRPANTEAFF	.	17	TRBJ1-1	TRBV27	.
TGTGCCAGCAGCACTAACAACTATGGCTACACCTTC	CASSTNNYGYTF	.	12	TRBJ1-2	TRBV12-3/TRBV12-4	.
.	CASSVSTGGRQYFGPDTIYF	.	20	TRBJ1-3	TRBV5-1	.
TGTGCCAGCAGCTCCAGGGGGCAGGTCTCAGAGGGTACAAATGAGCAGTTCTTC	CASSSRGQVSEGTNEQFF	once	18	TRBJ2-1	TRBV11-2	TRBD1
TGTGCCAGTAGTATAACCCCGGGGGCGGGCACAGATACGCAGTATTTT	CASSITPGAGTDTQYF	.	16	TRBJ2-3	TRBV19	.
TGTGCCAGCAGTGAAGAGGCTAGCGGGAGTAATGAGCAGTTCTTC	CASSEEASGSNEQFF	once	15	TRBJ2-1	TRBV2	TRBD2
TGCAGTGCCACAGGGGGTGCGGAGCCCCAGCATTTT	CSATGGAEPQHF	.	12	TRBJ1-5	TRBV20-1	TRBD1
TGTGCCAGCAGTTCCGGACTAGTTCTGTCAGATACGCAGTATTTT	CASSSGLVLSDTQYF	few	15	TRBJ2-3	TRBV27	TRBD2
TGTGCCACCAGCAGAGATCCAACCAAGAGTGAGCAGTTCTTC	CATSRDPTKSEQFF	many	14	TRBJ2-1	TRBV15	.
TGTGCCACCAGCAGAGATCTGGGGGCAAATGAAAAACTGTTTTTT	CATSRDLGANEKLFF	.	15	TRBJ1-4	TRBV15	.
TGTGCCAGCAGCCCTGGACGGGGAAGCTCCTACGAGCAGTACTTC	CASSPGRGSSYEQYF	.	15	TRBJ2-7	TRBV14	.
TGCGCCAGCAGCTCAGACCCAGGGGGGGAGACCCAGTACTTC	CASSSDPGGETQYF	.	14	TRBJ2-5	TRBV5-1	.
TGTGCCAGCAGCGCCCACCCCTCCGGGGACACCTTTTCCTACAATGAGCAGTTCTTC	CASSAHPSGDTFSYNEQFF	few	19	TRBJ2-1	TRBV9	.
TGTGCCAGCAACCACAACCCAGGGAGCCCGAACACTGAAGCTTTCTTT	CASNHNPGSPNTEAFF	.	16	TRBJ1-1	TRBV28	.
TGTGCCAGCACCCTTAGCGGGAGTCCCTACCGGGAGCAGTTCTTC	CASTLSGSPYREQFF	.	15	TRBJ2-1	TRBV27	TRBD2
TGTGCCAGCAGCTTAACACGCGAAGATACGCAGTATTTT	CASSLTREDTQYF	many	13	TRBJ2-3	TRBV7-3	.